These 17 T cell receptor beta chains were all obtained from the same sample, sequenced in a study of glioma-infiltrating T cells after dendritic cell vaccination. Profiled with immunoSEQ multiplex PCR; TCRdb holds only in-frame clones, not every one. The table shows around 100,000 clones, with about four fifths occurring only once. The sequencing here drew on blood, taken before dendritic cell vaccination. Every receptor here comes from a human donor with glioblastoma.

The gene calls are TRBV7-2 and TRBJ2-5, with D hard to call. From germline, CDR1 is SGHTA and CDR2 FQGNSA. This CDR3 contains 13 residues. Deletions cut 4 bases from V and 1 base from J, with 7 bases between. The CDR3 DNA reads as TGTGCCAGCAGCTCCAGGCCCCAAGAGACCCAGTACTTC. Protein: CASSSRPQETQYF.

This rearrangement joins TRBV5-6 to TRBJ2-5, with D unclear. Germline CDR1 is SGHDT and CDR2 is YYEEEE. V shed 1 base and J shed 5 bases, with 15 bases lying between them. CDR3 length: 15 residues. Written as DNA, the CDR3 is TGTGCCAGCAGCTTGAAGTTGGAGAGTTCGGAGACCCAGTACTTC. Residues: CASSLKLESSETQYF.

This rearrangement joins TRBV27 to TRBJ2-5, with 7 bases identical to TRBD1. J lost 1 base, V lost 3 bases, and 5 bases had no gene match. Germline CDR1 reads MNHEY; CDR2 reads SMNVEV (reference sequence). The length of the CDR3 is 15 residues. The CDR3 region has the DNA TGTGCCAGCAGTTTCTACGACAGGGTCCAAGAGACCCAGTACTTC. The encoded protein is CASSFYDRVQETQYF.

This chain links TRBV5-4 with TRBJ1-2; D is ambiguous. This CDR3 is built from 14 residues. CDR1 is SGHNT, CDR2 YYREEE, per germline (reference sequence). Trimming removed 1 base from V and 8 bases from J, with 15 bases in between. This chain's CDR3 is CASSLSLAGRGYTF. The CDR3 coding sequence is TGTGCCAGCAGCTTGTCGCTGGCAGGCCGGGGCTACACCTTC.

The gene calls are TRBV9 and TRBJ2-6; TRBD2 might be the D (6 bases). This CDR3 comprises 17 residues. The germline gives CDR1 SGDLS, CDR2 YYNGEE. Trimming pared 0 bases from V and 2 bases from J, leaving 12 bases between. CDR3 amino acids: CASSVVGGTTGANVLTF. The CDR3 DNA is TGTGCCAGCAGCGTAGTTGGGGGGACCACTGGGGCCAACGTCCTGACTTTC.

The CDR3 spells CASTLNTQDYGYTF. The CDR3 DNA reads TGTGCCAGCACCTTAAATACGCAGGACTATGGCTACACCTTC. The chain couples TRBV6-5 to TRBJ1-2; D unclear. This CDR3 is built from 14 residues. Germline CDR1 MNHEY, CDR2 SVGAGI. V dropped 7 bases and J dropped 3 bases, with 15 bases sitting between them.

The J gene is TRBJ2-2, the V gene TRBV19; D might be TRBD1 (5 bases). The CDR3 sequence is 17 residues long. V lost 0 bases to trimming and J lost 0 bases, with 11 bases between them. Per germline, CDR1 LNHDA and CDR2 SQIVND (reference sequence). The DNA of the CDR3 is TGTGCCAGTAGTATAGATCACGCGACAGCGAACACCGGGGAGCTGTTTTTT. Encoded protein: CASSIDHATANTGELFF.

Turning to this clone: Other DNA sequences in this sample translate to the same CDR3. The gene calls are TRBV5-1 and TRBJ1-2; unclear D gene. CDR1 is SGHRS and CDR2 is YFSETQ in the germline V gene. The CDR3 sequence is 12 residues long. V was cut by 5 bases and J by 2 bases, with 7 bases left in between. The DNA for the CDR3 is TGCGCCAGCAGGGGAGACAACTATGGCTACACCTTC. It translates to CASRGDNYGYTF.

This clone was counted a single time. The rearrangement joins TRBV6-6 to TRBJ2-5; D might be TRBD2 (6 bases). The CDR3 has 10 residues. V was cut by 11 bases and J by 5 bases, with 9 bases left in between. Germline V gene data show CDR1 as MNHNY and CDR2 as SVGAGI (reference sequence). CDR3 loop: CAAGRETQYF. The CDR3 nucleotides read TGTGCCGCAGGGAGGGAGACCCAGTACTTC.

The count of this clone is one. The rearrangement uses TRBV2 and TRBJ2-7, with 10 bases lining up with TRBD2. This CDR3 has 16 amino acids. Germline V gene sequence: CDR1 SNHLY, CDR2 FYNNEI. Germline trimming cut 3 bases from V and 6 bases from J; bases unmatched to any gene: 11. The chain's CDR3 is CASSEGTSGDPSEQYF. As DNA, the CDR3 is TGTGCCAGCAGTGAGGGAACTAGCGGGGATCCCTCCGAGCAGTACTTC. The whole variable domain, filled in from reference TRBV2 and TRBJ2-7, reads EPEVTQTPSHQVTQMGQEVILRCVPISNHLYFYWYRQILGQKVEFLVSFYNNEISEKSEIFDDQFSVERPDGSNFTLKIRSTKLEDSAMYFCASSEGTSGDPSEQYFGPGTRLTVT.

In DNA, the CDR3 is TGTGCCAGCAGCTTGGGGGGGCTTGGCCCTTCTAACTATGGCTACACCTTC. It encodes CASSLGGLGPSNYGYTF. V and J are TRBV5-5 and TRBJ1-2, with D possibly matching TRBD1 (6 bases). The CDR3 is made up of 17 amino acids. From germline, CDR1 is SGHKS and CDR2 YYEKEE (reference sequence). V lost 0 bases and J lost 0, with 15 bases in between.

The chain joins TRBV4-1 to TRBJ1-4, with 8 bases identical to TRBD1. Per germline, CDR1 MGHRA and CDR2 YSYEKL. J gave up 6 bases and V 1 base, and 7 bases lay outside the gene matches. The length of the CDR3 is 16 residues. The CDR3 loop is CASSQGQGASYEKLFF. The DNA of the CDR3 is TGCGCCAGCAGCCAAGGCCAGGGGGCCAGTTATGAAAAACTGTTTTTT.

This clone appeared a few times. The chain links TRBV27 to TRBJ1-1; 8 bases match TRBD1. V gave up 5 bases and J gave up 7 bases; unmatched junction bases: 6. Germline CDR1 reads MNHEY; CDR2 reads SMNVEV (reference sequence). The CDR3 spans 13 residues. This CDR3 reads CASSTGQGSEAFF. The DNA for the CDR3 is TGTGCCAGCAGTACCGGACAGGGCAGTGAAGCTTTCTTT.

The chain has TRBV13 and TRBJ1-2, with 9 bases aligning to TRBD1. The CDR3 runs to 13 residues. Germline-derived CDR1 and CDR2 are PRHDT and FYEKMQ (reference sequence). V shed 4 bases and J 6 bases; nucleotides not matched to a gene: 3. The CDR3 DNA reads TGTGCCAGCAGCTCACAGGGGGCGGATGGCTACACCTTC. Protein: CASSSQGADGYTF.

The chain recombines TRBV30 with TRBJ2-3; weak D call: TRBD2 (7 bases). The germline V gene encodes CDR1 GTSNPN and CDR2 SVGIG (reference sequence). Between the trimmed V and J ends, which lost 1 base and 6 bases, there was a span of 20 bases. The CDR3 covers 16 residues. The CDR3 here is CAWSGSGWGGLDTQYF. CDR3 bases: TGTGCCTGGAGTGGAAGTGGCTGGGGGGGCCTCGATACGCAGTATTTT.

The rearrangement links TRBV19 to TRBJ2-1, with D maybe TRBD1 (5 bases). Germline-derived CDR1 and CDR2 are LNHDA and SQIVND (reference sequence). The CDR3 is 13 residues long. V dropped 6 bases and J dropped 2 bases, with 8 bases sitting between them. CDR3 loop: CASSRQTYNEQFF. The DNA of the CDR3 is TGTGCCAGTAGCCGACAGACCTACAATGAGCAGTTCTTC. Based on the CDR3 plus reference TRBV19 and TRBJ2-1, the full variable domain is DGGITQSPKYLFRKEGQNVTLSCEQNLNHDAMYWYRQDPGQGLRLIYYSQIVNDFQKGDIAEGYSVSREKKESFPLTVTSAQKNPTAFYLCASSRQTYNEQFFGPGTRLTVL.

V is TRBV5-1 and J is TRBJ2-5, with no clear D. CDR3 length equals 16 residues. Trimming pared 0 bases from V and 1 base from J, leaving 13 bases between. Germline loops: CDR1 SGHRS, CDR2 YFSETQ. DNA of the CDR3: TGCGCCAGCAGCTTGGCCACGGCAGGTCCCCAAGAGACCCAGTACTTC. This gives the protein CASSLATAGPQETQYF.